This T cell receptor (beta chain) was documented in a study of early stage breast cancer tumors. Study results and limitations: Comparing each tissue with blood distinguished tumor from normal in most of the 16 patients. Enriched TCRB sequences shared across patients were mostly commonly generated sequences.

In regard to this clone: Antigen unknown.

In germline, CDR1 is GTSNPN, CDR2 SVGIG (reference sequence). The CDR3 runs 14 residues. The V end was cut by 0 bases, the J end by 4 bases, with 7 bases between. Each sample had two DNA replicates, about 0.5 ug blood or roughly 1.6 ug tissue. Sequencing used immunoSEQ multiplex PCR; TCRdb keeps in-frame clones, though not all of them. The data show 4,000 or so clones, 55% to 70% seen once. The source material was breast tumor tissue. The chain is built from TRBV30 and TRBJ1-6, with D uncertain. The receptor was isolated from a person in their 40s with breast cancer. CDR3: CAWSVELYNSPLHF. CDR3 sequence (DNA): TGTGCCTGGAGTGTGGAATTATATAATTCACCCCTCCACTTT.